The 8 T cell receptor beta chains below all came from one sample that was sequenced in a study of regulatory dendritic cells for organ transplantation (dated by TCRdb to about 2017). Which antigens these TCRs recognize remains unknown. Sorted T cell subsets were CFSE-labeled and co-cultured for 4 to 5 days with allogeneic regulatory or mature dendritic cells at a 1:10 DC:T ratio. The library relied on the immunoSEQ multiplex PCR assay. TCRdb provides this immuneACCESS table in a form limited to in-frame rearrangements. Some clones are lacking; in checked studies, under half of them reflect an unresolved V gene, and why the rest are absent is not known. This sample is represented by about 20,000 clones; more than 60% of them were singletons. Of the sample, 3.2% falls within the top ten clones. The sample was memory CD4+ T cells from blood cultured with regulatory dendritic cells. The sample's cell subset or site, from its label and the paper: CD45RO+ memory T cells. The receptors were gathered from a human donor in good health.

The genes are TRBV19 and TRBJ2-3; 7 bases are a match to TRBD2. The CDR3 has 14 amino acids. Looked up from germline, CDR1 is LNHDA and CDR2 is SQIVND (reference sequence). The V gene end was trimmed by 4 bases and the J gene end by 4 bases; junction bases not matched to a gene: 5. In DNA, the CDR3 is TGTGCCAGTAGTACCTCTGGACTAGCAGATACGCAGTATTTT. Amino acids: CASSTSGLADTQYF.

The chain is built from TRBV7-2 and TRBJ2-1, with unresolved D. The CDR3 extends over 14 amino acids. Germline CDR1 and CDR2: SGHTA and FQGNSA. Trimming shortened V by 1 base and J by 3 bases, and 7 bases separated the two germline ends. The CDR3 loop reads CASSLDSNYNEQFF. The CDR3 region has the DNA TGTGCCAGCAGCTTAGATAGTAACTACAATGAGCAGTTCTTC.

V usage is TRBV5-1 and J usage is TRBJ2-7; maybe TRBD1 (5 bases). Germline V gene data show CDR1 as SGHRS and CDR2 as YFSETQ. Trimming pared 0 bases from V and 3 bases from J, leaving 10 bases between. This CDR3 region has 14 residues. The CDR3 loop is CASSLDRQHYEQYF. The CDR3 coding sequence is TGCGCCAGCAGCTTGGATCGACAGCACTACGAGCAGTACTTC.

The chain uses TRBV2 and TRBJ2-7; TRBD1 is a possible D gene (6 bases). This CDR3 contains 14 residues. V lost 2 bases, J lost 4 bases, and 12 bases lay in between. Germline values: CDR1 SNHLY, CDR2 FYNNEI. CDR3 residues: CASSEQGSNYEQYF. CDR3 DNA: TGTGCCAGCAGTGAACAGGGGTCGAATTACGAGCAGTACTTC.

The chain uses TRBV10-3 and TRBJ2-7; D uncertain. Germline assignment: CDR1 ENHRY and CDR2 SYGVKD. V lost 4 bases to trimming and J lost 8 bases, with 18 bases between them. The CDR3 is made up of 14 amino acids. The CDR3 loop reads CAISASLTTVKQYF. The CDR3 nucleotides read TGTGCCATCAGTGCGAGCCTAACTACCGTGAAGCAGTACTTC.

The table lists this clone with a few counts. The genes are TRBV15 and TRBJ1-2; D not certain. Germline V gene lookup returns CDR1 LNHNV and CDR2 YYDKDF (reference sequence). CDR3 length: 13 residues. Between the trimmed V and J ends, which lost 0 bases and 8 bases, there was a span of 10 bases. The CDR3 here is CATSRDVRVGYTF. For the CDR3, the DNA is TGTGCCACCAGCAGAGACGTCCGGGTCGGCTACACCTTC.

Remarks on this clone: A read error may produce the germline difference seen at one junction end. The gene calls are TRBV7-2 and TRBJ2-5; 14 nucleotides align to TRBD2. Germline CDR1 SGHTA, CDR2 FQGNSA. The CDR3 runs to 16 residues. The CDR3 is CASSLVTSGRAPPQDF. For the CDR3, the DNA is TGTGCCAGCAGCTTAGTGACTAGCGGGAGGGCCCCCCCCCAGGACTTC.

V and J are TRBV6-7 and TRBJ2-2; TRBD2 is a possible D gene (6 bases). TRBV6-7 is an ORF, and what it does is uncertain. CDR3 size: 17 residues. The V and J ends lost 4 bases and 7 bases respectively, with 22 bases between them. The CDR3 coding sequence is TGTGCCAGCAGTTCTTTGACTTGGGAGGCCACTCACGGGGAGCTGTTTTTT. This gives the protein CASSSLTWEATHGELFF.